The rows below give T cell receptor beta chains drawn from one sample of a study of chemoradiotherapy in HPV16-positive cancers. Assay used: immunoSEQ multiplex PCR; TCRdb lists only in-frame clones, some missing. The sample consists of almost 4,500 clones, 75% to 90% of them appearing once. This sample was obtained from a patient who underwent chemoradiotherapy. Every receptor here comes from a human donor with HPV-associated anogenital cancer. CDR3s include the opening cysteine and the closing phenylalanine or tryptophan. The order of the fields is D gene, clone size, J gene, V gene, CDR3 DNA, CDR3 protein. The D gene is left open where the match is weak. The size entry is marked missing in some rows and otherwise reads once, few, many or a size class.

>TRBD1|.|TRBJ1-3|TRBV6-6
TGTGCCAGCAGACCAGGGGGCGAAGGAAACACCATATATTTT
CASRPGGEGNTIYF
>TRBD1|.|TRBJ2-7|TRBV10-3
TGTGCCATCAGCCCGGGACAGGGATCCTCCTACGAGCAGTACTTC
CAISPGQGSSYEQYF
>TRBD1|.|TRBJ1-6|TRBV27
TGTGCCAGCAGGTACAGGGGAGAGGTTTCACCCCTCCACTTT
CASRYRGEVSPLHF
>.|.|TRBJ1-5|TRBV6-1
TGTGCCAGCAGTGGGTCGGTAAGGCGTAGCAATCAGCCCCAGCATTTT
CASSGSVRRSNQPQHF
>.|.|TRBJ1-1|TRBV4-2
TGTGCCAGCAGCCAAGAGGACACTGAGGGGACTTTCTTT
CASSQEDTEGTFF
>.|.|TRBJ1-2|TRBV28
TGTGCCAGCAGGACGGACAGCCTAAGAGGCTACACCTTC
CASRTDSLRGYTF
>.|.|TRBJ1-2|TRBV27
TGTGCCAGCAGTCCAACCTCTCCCTATGGCTACACCTTC
CASSPTSPYGYTF
>.|.|TRBJ2-7|TRBV6-1
TGTGCCAGCAGCTTAGAGCGGCGGGCCTACGAGCAGTACTTC
CASSLERRAYEQYF
>.|.|TRBJ1-3|TRBV9
TGTGCCAGCAGCGTAACCCAGGGTTCTGGAAACACCATATATTTT
CASSVTQGSGNTIYF
>TRBD1|.|TRBJ1-2|TRBV30
TGTGCCTCGGACAGGGGGCGGACCTATGGCTACACCTTC
CASDRGRTYGYTF
>TRBD2|once|TRBJ2-1|TRBV6-6
TGTGCCAGCAGCCGACTAGCGGGAGTCAATGAGCAGTTCTTC
CASSRLAGVNEQFF
>.|.|TRBJ2-7|TRBV5-1
TGCGCCAGCAGCTCAAATACCGGGCCCAGCTCCTACGAGCAGTACTTC
CASSSNTGPSSYEQYF
>TRBD1|.|TRBJ1-6|TRBV6-5
TGTGCCAGCAGTTACTCGGACAGGGACGTCAATTCACCCCTCCACTTT
CASSYSDRDVNSPLHF
>TRBD1|.|TRBJ2-5|TRBV5-6
TGTGCCAGCAGCTTGACTAGTGGACAGGGGACCCAGTACTTC
CASSLTSGQGTQYF
>TRBD2|few|TRBJ2-5|TRBV30
TGTGCCTGGGCCGGGACTAGCGGGAGGGGGATAGTGACCCAGTACTTC
CAWAGTSGRGIVTQYF
>.|.|TRBJ2-4|TRBV11-1
TGTGCCAGCAGTTATGGGGGAGGTTTTGGAAACATTCAGTACTTC
CASSYGGGFGNIQYF
>.|.|TRBJ1-2|TRBV5-6
TGTGCCAGCAGCTCTCCCCCCTGGGATGGCTACACCTTC
CASSSPPWDGYTF
>.|.|TRBJ1-6|TRBV28
TGTGCCAGCAGTAATACACTCAACAATAATTCACCCCTCCACTTT
CASSNTLNNNSPLHF
>.|.|TRBJ2-5|TRBV2
TGTGCCAGCAGTGGTCTTGTGGGCCCGGGCGTGACCCAGTACTTC
CASSGLVGPGVTQYF